The rows below give T cell receptor beta chains drawn from one sample of a study of blood T cell repertoires in COVID-19. The repertoire was sequenced with immunoSEQ multiplex PCR; TCRdb's copy has only in-frame clones and lacks some. The table includes approximately 260,000 clones, around 88% detected once. Sequenced sample: PBMCs or T cells enriched from blood (not recorded which). The receptors were sampled from a woman aged 40 to 50 with acute COVID-19. Each CDR3 is given with its conserved first and last residue. The order of the fields is D gene, J gene, V gene, CDR3 DNA, CDR3 protein. D genes are given only for firm matches.

NA TRBJ2-6 TRBV2 TGTGCCAGTTATTCCCGCTCTGGGGCCAACGTCCTGACTTTC CASYSRSGANVLTF
TRBD1 TRBJ1-5 TRBV7-2 TGTGCCAGCAGCGTTGGGGGGACAGGGGCCCATCAGCCCCAGCATTTT CASSVGGTGAHQPQHF
TRBD2 TRBJ2-3 TRBV7-2 TGTGCCAGCAGCTTGGTCGCGGGAGGAGCAGATACGCAGTATTTT CASSLVAGGADTQYF
NA TRBJ1-5 TRBV12-3/TRBV12-4 TGTGCCAGCAGTTACCCCAGGGGTCAGCCCCAGCATTTT CASSYPRGQPQHF
NA TRBJ1-2 TRBV14 TGTGCCAGCAGCCAAGAAACAGGAAACTATGGCTACACCTTC CASSQETGNYGYTF